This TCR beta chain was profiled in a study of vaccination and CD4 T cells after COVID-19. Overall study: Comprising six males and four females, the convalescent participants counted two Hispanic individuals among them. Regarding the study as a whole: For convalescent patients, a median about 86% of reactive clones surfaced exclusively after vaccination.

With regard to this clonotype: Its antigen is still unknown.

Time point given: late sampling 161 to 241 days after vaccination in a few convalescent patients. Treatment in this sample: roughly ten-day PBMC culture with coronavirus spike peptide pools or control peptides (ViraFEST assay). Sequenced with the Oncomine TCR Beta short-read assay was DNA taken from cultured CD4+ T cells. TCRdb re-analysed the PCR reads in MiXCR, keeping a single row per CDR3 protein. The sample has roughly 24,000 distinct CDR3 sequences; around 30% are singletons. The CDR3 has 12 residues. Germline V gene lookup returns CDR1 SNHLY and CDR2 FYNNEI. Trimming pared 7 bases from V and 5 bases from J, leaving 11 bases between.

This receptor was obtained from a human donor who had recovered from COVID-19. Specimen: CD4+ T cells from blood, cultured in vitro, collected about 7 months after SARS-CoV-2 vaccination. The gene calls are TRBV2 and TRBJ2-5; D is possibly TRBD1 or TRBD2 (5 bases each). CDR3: CASIGEGETQYF. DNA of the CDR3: TGTGCCAGCATCGGCGAGGGGGAGACCCAGTACTTC.